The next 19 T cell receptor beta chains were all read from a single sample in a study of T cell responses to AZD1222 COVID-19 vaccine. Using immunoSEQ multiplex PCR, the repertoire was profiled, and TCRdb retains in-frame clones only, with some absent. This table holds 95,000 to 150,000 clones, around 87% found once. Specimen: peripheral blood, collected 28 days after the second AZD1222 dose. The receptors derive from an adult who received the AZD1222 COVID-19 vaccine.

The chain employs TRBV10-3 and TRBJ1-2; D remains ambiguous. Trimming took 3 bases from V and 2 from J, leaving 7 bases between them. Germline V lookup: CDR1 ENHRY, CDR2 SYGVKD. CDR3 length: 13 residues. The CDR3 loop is CAISDRGNYGYTF. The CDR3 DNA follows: TGTGCCATCAGTGACAGAGGGAACTATGGCTACACCTTC.

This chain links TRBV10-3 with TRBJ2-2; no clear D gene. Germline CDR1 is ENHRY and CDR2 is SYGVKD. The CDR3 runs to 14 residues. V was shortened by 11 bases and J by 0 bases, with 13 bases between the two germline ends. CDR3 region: CALLANSNTGELFF. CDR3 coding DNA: TGTGCCCTCCTGGCGAACTCGAACACCGGGGAGCTGTTTTTT.

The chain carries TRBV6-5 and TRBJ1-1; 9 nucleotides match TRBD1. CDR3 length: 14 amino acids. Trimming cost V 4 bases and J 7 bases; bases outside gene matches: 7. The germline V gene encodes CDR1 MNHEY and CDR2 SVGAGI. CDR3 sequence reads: CASSSWTGANEAFF. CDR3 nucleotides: TGTGCCAGCAGTTCTTGGACAGGGGCAAATGAAGCTTTCTTT.

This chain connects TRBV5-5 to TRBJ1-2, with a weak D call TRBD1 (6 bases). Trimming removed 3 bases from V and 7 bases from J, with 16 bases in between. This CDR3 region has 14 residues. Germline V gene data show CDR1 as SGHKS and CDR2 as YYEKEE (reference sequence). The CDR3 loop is CASSSGGGPGGYTF. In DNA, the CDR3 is TGTGCCAGCAGCTCGGGAGGGGGGCCGGGTGGCTACACCTTC. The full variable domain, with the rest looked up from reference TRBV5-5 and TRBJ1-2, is DAGVTQSPTHLIKTRGQQVTLRCSPISGHKSVSWYQQVLGQGPQFIFQYYEKEERGRGNFPDRFSARQFPNYSSELNVNALLLGDSALYLCASSSGGGPGGYTFGSGTRLTVV.

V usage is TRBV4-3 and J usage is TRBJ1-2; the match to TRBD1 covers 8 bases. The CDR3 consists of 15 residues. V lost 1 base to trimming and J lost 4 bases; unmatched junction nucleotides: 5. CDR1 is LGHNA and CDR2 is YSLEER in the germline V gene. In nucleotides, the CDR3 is TGCGCCAGCAGCCAAGTCGGACAGGGAGGCTATGGCTACACCTTC. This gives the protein CASSQVGQGGYGYTF.

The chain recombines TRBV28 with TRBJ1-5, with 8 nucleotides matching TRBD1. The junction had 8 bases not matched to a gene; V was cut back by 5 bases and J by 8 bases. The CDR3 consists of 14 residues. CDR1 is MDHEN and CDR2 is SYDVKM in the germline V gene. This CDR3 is CASSPGGVRKPQHF. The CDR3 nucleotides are TGTGCCAGCAGTCCAGGGGGCGTTCGGAAGCCCCAGCATTTT.

The CDR3 loop is CASSPGVEQYF. CDR3 nucleotides: TGTGCCAGCAGCCCGGGGGTCGAGCAGTACTTC. The rearrangement joins TRBV28 to TRBJ2-7; a possible D gene is TRBD2 (6 bases). CDR1 and CDR2 (germline): MDHEN, SYDVKM. The CDR3 is made up of 11 amino acids. Trimming removed 6 bases from V and 6 bases from J, with 9 bases in between.

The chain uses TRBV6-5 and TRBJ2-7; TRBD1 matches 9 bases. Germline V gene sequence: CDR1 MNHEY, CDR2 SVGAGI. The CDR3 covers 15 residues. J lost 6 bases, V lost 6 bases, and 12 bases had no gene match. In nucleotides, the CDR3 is TGTGCCAGCAGAACCCGGGACAGGGCTTCAGGCGAGCAGTACTTC. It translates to CASRTRDRASGEQYF.

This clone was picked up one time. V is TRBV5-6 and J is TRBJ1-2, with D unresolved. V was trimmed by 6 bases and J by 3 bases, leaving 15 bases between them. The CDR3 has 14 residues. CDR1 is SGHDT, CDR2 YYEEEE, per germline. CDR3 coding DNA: TGTGCCAGCAACCCGGACCGGCGCCACTATGGCTACACCTTC. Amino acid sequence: CASNPDRRHYGYTF.

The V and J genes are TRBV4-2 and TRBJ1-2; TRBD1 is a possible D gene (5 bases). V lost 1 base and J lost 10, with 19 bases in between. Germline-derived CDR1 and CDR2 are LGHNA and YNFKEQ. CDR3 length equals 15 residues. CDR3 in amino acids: CASSQADRDLTVYTF. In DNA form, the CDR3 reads TGTGCCAGCAGCCAAGCCGACCGGGACTTAACCGTCTACACCTTC.

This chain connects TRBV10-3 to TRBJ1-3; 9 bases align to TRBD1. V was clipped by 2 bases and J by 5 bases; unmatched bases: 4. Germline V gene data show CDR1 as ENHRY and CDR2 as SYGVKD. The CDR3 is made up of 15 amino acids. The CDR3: CAISEGQGLRNTIYF. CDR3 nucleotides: TGTGCCATCAGTGAGGGACAGGGGCTAAGAAACACCATATATTTT.

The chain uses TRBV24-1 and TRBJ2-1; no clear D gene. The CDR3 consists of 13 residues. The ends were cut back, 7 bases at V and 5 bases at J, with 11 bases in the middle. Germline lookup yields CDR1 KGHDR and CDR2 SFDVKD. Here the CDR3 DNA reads TGTGCCACCAGAGGCGCGTTACACAATGAGCAGTTCTTC. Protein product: CATRGALHNEQFF.

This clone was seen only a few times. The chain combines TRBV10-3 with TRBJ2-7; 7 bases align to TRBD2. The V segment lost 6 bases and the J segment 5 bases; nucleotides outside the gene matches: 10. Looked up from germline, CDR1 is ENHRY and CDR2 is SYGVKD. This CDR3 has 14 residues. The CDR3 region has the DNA TGTGCCATCAGCCGGGGGGAGGGCGCCCACGAGCAGTACTTC. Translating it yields CAISRGEGAHEQYF.

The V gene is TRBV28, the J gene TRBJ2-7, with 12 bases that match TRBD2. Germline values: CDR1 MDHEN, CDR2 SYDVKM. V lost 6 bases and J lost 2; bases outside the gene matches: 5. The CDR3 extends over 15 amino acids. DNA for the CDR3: TGTGCCAGCAGGTCGTCTAGCGGGGGGGCCTACGAGCAGTACTTC. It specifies CASRSSSGGAYEQYF.

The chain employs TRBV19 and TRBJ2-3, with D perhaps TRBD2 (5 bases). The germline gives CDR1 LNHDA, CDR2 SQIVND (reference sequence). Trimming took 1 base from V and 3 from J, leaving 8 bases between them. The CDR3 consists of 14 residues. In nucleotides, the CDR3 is TGTGCCAGTAGTATAGGACTAACTACAGATACGCAGTATTTT. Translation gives CASSIGLTTDTQYF.

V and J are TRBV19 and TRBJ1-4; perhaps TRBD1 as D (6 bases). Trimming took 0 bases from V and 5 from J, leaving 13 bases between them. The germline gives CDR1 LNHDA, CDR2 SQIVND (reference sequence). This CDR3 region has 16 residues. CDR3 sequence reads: CASSIDQGRGNEKLFF. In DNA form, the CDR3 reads TGTGCCAGTAGTATAGATCAAGGCAGGGGAAATGAAAAACTGTTTTTT.

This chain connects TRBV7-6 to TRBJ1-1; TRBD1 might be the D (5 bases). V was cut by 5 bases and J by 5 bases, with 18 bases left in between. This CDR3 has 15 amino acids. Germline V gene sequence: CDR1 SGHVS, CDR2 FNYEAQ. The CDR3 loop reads CASSPLGTAGTEAFF. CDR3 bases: TGTGCCAGCAGCCCGCTGGGGACTGCGGGTACTGAAGCTTTCTTT.

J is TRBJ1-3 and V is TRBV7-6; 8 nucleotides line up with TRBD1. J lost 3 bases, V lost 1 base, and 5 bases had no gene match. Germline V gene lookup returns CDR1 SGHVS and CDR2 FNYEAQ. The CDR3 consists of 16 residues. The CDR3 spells CASSLGTGGSGNTIYF. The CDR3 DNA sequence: TGTGCCAGCAGCTTAGGTACAGGGGGAAGTGGAAACACCATATATTTT.

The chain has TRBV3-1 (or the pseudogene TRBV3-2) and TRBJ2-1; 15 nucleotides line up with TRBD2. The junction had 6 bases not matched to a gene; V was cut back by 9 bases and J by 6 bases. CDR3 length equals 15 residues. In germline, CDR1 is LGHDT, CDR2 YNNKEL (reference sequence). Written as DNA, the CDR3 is TGTGCCAGTGGGACTAGCGGGGGGTCGGGCAATGAGCAGTTCTTC. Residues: CASGTSGGSGNEQFF.